Given below is one T cell receptor beta chain in context. Its target is not known. The time point: late sampling 161 to 241 days after vaccination in three convalescent patients. Regarding treatment: roughly nine-day PBMC culture with coronavirus spike peptide pools or control peptides (ViraFEST assay). Scientists ran DNA taken from cultured CD4+ T cells through the Oncomine TCR Beta short-read assay for sequencing. Investigators obtained genomic DNA by extraction from cultured CD4+ T cells. In TCRdb, the PCR reads were re-called with MiXCR into one record per CDR3 protein. The table has 25,000 to 30,000 distinct CDR3 sequences, roughly a third seen once. This sample stems from a study of vaccination and CD4 T cells after COVID-19. About the study: The authors sampled three convalescent patients on day 14 and on days 161 to 241 post-vaccination.

This CDR3 is 17 amino acids long. Germline-derived CDR1 and CDR2 are SGHVS and FNYEAQ. V was clipped by 5 bases and J by 2 bases; unmatched bases: 12. V and J are TRBV7-6 and TRBJ2-1; TRBD2 matches 7 bases. The source is a human donor who had recovered from COVID-19. Sample: CD4+ T cells from blood, cultured in vitro, taken about 7 months after SARS-CoV-2 vaccination. The CDR3 spells CASSPVVGSGTYNEQFF. CDR3 DNA sequence: TGTGCCAGCAGCCCCGTCGTTGGAAGCGGGACCTACAATGAGCAGTTCTTC.